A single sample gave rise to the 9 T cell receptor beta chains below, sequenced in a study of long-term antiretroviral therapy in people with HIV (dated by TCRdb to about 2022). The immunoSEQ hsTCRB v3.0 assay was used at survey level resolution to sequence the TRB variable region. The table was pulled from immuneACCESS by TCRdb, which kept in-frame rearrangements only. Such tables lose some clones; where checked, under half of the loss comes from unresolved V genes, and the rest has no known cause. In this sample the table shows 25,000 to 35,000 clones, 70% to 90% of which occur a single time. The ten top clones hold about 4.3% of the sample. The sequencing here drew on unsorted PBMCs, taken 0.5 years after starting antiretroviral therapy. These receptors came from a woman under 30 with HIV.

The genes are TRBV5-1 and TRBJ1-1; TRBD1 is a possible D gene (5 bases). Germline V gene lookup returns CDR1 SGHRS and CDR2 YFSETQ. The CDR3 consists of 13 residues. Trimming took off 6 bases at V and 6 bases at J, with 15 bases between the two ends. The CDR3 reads CASKGGEEAEAFF. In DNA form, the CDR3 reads TGCGCCAGCAAGGGAGGGGAAGAAGCTGAAGCTTTCTTT.

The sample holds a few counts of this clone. This chain's CDR3 is CASSPPGQGREQYF. The CDR3 DNA reads TGTGCCAGCAGCCCGCCAGGACAGGGGCGCGAGCAGTACTTC. This chain connects TRBV5-4 to TRBJ2-7, with 9 bases aligning to TRBD1. CDR1 SGHNT and CDR2 YYREEE come from the germline V gene (reference sequence). This CDR3 region has 14 residues. J was trimmed by 6 bases and V by 4 bases; bases with no gene match: 8.

CDR3 residues: CASSAQTRSDTQYF. CDR3 in DNA: TGTGCCAGCAGCGCTCAGACTAGATCAGATACGCAGTATTTT. The rearrangement joins TRBV9 to TRBJ2-3, with D possibly matching TRBD2 (6 bases). This CDR3 has 14 amino acids. The germline V gene encodes CDR1 SGDLS and CDR2 YYNGEE. Trimming removed 3 bases at V and 4 bases at J, with 12 bases between. The complete variable domain, with remaining parts taken from reference TRBV9 and TRBJ2-3, reads DSGVTQTPKHLITATGQRVTLRCSPRSGDLSVYWYQQSLDQGLQFLIQYYNGEERAKGNILERFSAQQFPDLHSELNLSSLELGDSALYFCASSAQTRSDTQYFGPGTRLTVL.

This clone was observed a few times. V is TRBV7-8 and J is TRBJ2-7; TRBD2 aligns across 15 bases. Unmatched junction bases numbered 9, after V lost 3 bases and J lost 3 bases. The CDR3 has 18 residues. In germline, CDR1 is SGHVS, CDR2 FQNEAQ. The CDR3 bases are TGTGCCAGCAGCTTCGGACTAGCGGGAGGGCCGATTTTCTACGAGCAGTACTTC. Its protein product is CASSFGLAGGPIFYEQYF.

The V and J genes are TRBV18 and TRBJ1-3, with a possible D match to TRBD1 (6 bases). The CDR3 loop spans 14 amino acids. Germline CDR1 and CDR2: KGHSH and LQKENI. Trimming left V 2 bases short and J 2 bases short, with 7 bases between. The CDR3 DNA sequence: TGTGCCAGCTCACCAACAGGGACTGGAAACACCATATATTTT. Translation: CASSPTGTGNTIYF. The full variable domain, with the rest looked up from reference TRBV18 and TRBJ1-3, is NAGVMQNPRHLVRRRGQEARLRCSPMKGHSHVYWYRQLPEEGLKFMVYLQKENIIDESGMPKERFSAEFPKEGPSILRIQQVVRGDSAAYFCASSPTGTGNTIYFGEGSWLTVV.

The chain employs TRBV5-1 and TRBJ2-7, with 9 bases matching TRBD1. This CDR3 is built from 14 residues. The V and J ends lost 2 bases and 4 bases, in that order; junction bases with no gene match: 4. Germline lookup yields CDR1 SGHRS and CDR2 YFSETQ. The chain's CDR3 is CASSFQGQGYEQYF. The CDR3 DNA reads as TGCGCCAGCAGCTTTCAGGGACAGGGTTACGAGCAGTACTTC.

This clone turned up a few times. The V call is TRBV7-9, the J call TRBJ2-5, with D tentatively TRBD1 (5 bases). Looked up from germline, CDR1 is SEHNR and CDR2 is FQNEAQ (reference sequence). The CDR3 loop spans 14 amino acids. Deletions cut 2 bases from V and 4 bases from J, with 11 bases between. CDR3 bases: TGTGCCAGCAGCTTATTCCAGGGTAGAGAGACCCAGTACTTC. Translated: CASSLFQGRETQYF.

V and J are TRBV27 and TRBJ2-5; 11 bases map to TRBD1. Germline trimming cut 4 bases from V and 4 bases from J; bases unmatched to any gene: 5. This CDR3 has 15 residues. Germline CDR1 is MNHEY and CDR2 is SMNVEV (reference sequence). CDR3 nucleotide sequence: TGTGCCAGCAGTTCTAGGACAGGGGGCGGAGAGACCCAGTACTTC. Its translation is CASSSRTGGGETQYF.

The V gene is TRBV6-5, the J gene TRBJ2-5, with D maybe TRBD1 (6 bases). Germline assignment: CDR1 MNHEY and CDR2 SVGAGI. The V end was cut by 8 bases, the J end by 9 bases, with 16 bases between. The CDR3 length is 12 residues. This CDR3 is CASFRGTGAQYF. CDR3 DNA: TGTGCCAGCTTTAGGGGGACCGGGGCCCAGTACTTC.